The rows below give T cell receptor beta chains drawn from one sample of a study of T-cell reconstitution after alpha-beta-depleted transplantation in children. MiXCR, run by TCRdb on the PCR reads, gives a single entry per CDR3 protein. The sample lists some 490,000 distinct CDR3 sequences, around 13% seen once, with under 7% in the top ten. The sample consisted of PBMCs from the stem cell graft donor, taken from the stem cell graft. Receptors originate from a human donor who donated a stem cell graft to a child with combined immunodeficiency. The CDR3 runs from the conserved cysteine through the conserved F or W. The order of the fields is D gene, J gene, CDR3 length, V gene, clone size, CDR3 DNA, CDR3 protein. The D gene is left open where the match is weak. For some rows the clone size is stated as once, few or many, or as a class when expanded; others skip it.

- TRBJ1-3 15 TRBV6-5 few TGTGCCAGCAGTTGGGATTACCCCGTCGGAAACACCATATATTTT CASSWDYPVGNTIYF
- TRBJ1-1 15 TRBV2 - TGTGCCAGCAGTGAACACCGGGGCCCTAGGACTGAAGCTTTCTTT CASSEHRGPRTEAFF
- TRBJ2-1 13 TRBV6-5 few TGTGCCAGCAGTTACTCCATGGAGCGGGAGCAGTTCTTC CASSYSMEREQFF
- TRBJ2-2 14 TRBV14 few TGTGCCAGCAGCCAAGTCAGGGGCACCGGGGAGCTGTTTTTT CASSQVRGTGELFF
- TRBJ1-1 13 TRBV30 few TGTGCCTGGACCCACGCGGAAAACACTGAAGCTTTCTTT CAWTHAENTEAFF
TRBD2 TRBJ2-3 15 TRBV9 few TGTGCCAGCATTAGGGTAGCGGGAGATAGTGATACGCAGTATTTT CASIRVAGDSDTQYF
- TRBJ2-6 15 TRBV12-3/TRBV12-4 many TGTGCCAGCAGCCTACGGGATGGTGGGGCCAACGTCCTGACTTTC CASSLRDGGANVLTF
TRBD2 TRBJ2-3 15 TRBV7-8 few TGTGCCAGCAGCTTAGTAGGCGGGAGCGCAGATACGCAGTATTTT CASSLVGGSADTQYF
TRBD2 TRBJ2-1 16 TRBV7-2 - TGTGCCAGCAGCTTTAGAAGCGGGGGGGCGGGGAATGAGCAGTTCTTC CASSFRSGGAGNEQFF
- TRBJ2-7 14 TRBV5-6 many TGTGCCAGCAGACTCTCCGGGACCCCCTACGAGCAGTACTTC CASRLSGTPYEQYF
- TRBJ2-1 14 TRBV20-1 few TGCAGTGCTCTCATCAGACGCTCCTACAATGAGCAGTTCTTC CSALIRRSYNEQFF
- TRBJ2-1 15 TRBV5-6 many TGTGCCAGCAGCTTGGGGCAGCTCCTAGGTCATGAGCAGTTCTTC CASSLGQLLGHEQFF
TRBD2 TRBJ2-7 15 TRBV7-2 few TGTGCCAGCAGCTTACCTAGCGGGAGTAGACACGAGCAGTACTTC CASSLPSGSRHEQYF
- TRBJ1-2 14 TRBV7-2 few TGTGCCAGCAACCCCGGGACGACCTTCTATGGCTACACCTTC CASNPGTTFYGYTF
TRBD2 TRBJ2-3 19 TRBV12-3/TRBV12-4 - TGTGCCAGCAGCAGACCCAGCCTAGCGGATTGGTATAGCACAGATACGCAGTATTTT CASSRPSLADWYSTDTQYF
- TRBJ2-1 14 TRBV11-3 few TGTGCCAGCAGCCCGGGATTATCCACTAGTGAGCAGTTCTTC CASSPGLSTSEQFF
TRBD2 TRBJ2-1 15 TRBV7-3 - TGTGCCAGCAGTTCTAGCGGTCCTGGGAACAATGAGCAGTTCTTC CASSSSGPGNNEQFF
- TRBJ1-1 17 TRBV20-1 - TGCAGTGCTAGAGACATCTTACTAGATCAGGGGTCGACTGAAGCTTTCTTT CSARDILLDQGSTEAFF
- TRBJ2-7 14 TRBV12-3/TRBV12-4 - TGTGCCAGCAGTCACGACTGGGGAGGCTACGAGCAGTACTTC CASSHDWGGYEQYF
- TRBJ2-5 15 TRBV28 - TGTGCCAGCAGTTTCCCCCTGACGTCCCAAGAGACCCAGTACTTC CASSFPLTSQETQYF
- TRBJ1-3 17 TRBV5-1 many TGCGCCAGCAGCTTGTTCAGTCCCAGGGGCTCTGGAAACACCATATATTTT CASSLFSPRGSGNTIYF
TRBD1 TRBJ1-1 15 TRBV5-1 - TGCGCCAGCAGCTATAGGACAGGGAGGCAAACTGAAGCTTTCTTT CASSYRTGRQTEAFF
- TRBJ2-1 14 TRBV29-1 - TGCAGCGCCCAGGTAACAGGTGCCTACAATGAGCAGTTCTTC CSAQVTGAYNEQFF
TRBD1 TRBJ1-2 14 TRBV12-3/TRBV12-4 - TGTGCCAGCAGTAATACCTGGACAGGGAATGGCTACACCTTC CASSNTWTGNGYTF
TRBD1 TRBJ2-5 16 TRBV24-1 many TGTGCCACCAGTGACGAAAGGGGGACAGGGGGTGTGACCCAGTACTTC CATSDERGTGGVTQYF
- TRBJ2-3 12 TRBV12-3/TRBV12-4 few TGTGCCAGCAGCGGATTCACAGATACGCAGTATTTT CASSGFTDTQYF
- TRBJ2-7 11 TRBV30 few TGTGCCTGGAGTGGTACCTACGAGCAGTACTTC CAWSGTYEQYF
- TRBJ2-2 13 TRBV9 many TGTGCCAGCAGCCCAAGCGGGCCCGGGGAGCTGTTTTTT CASSPSGPGELFF
TRBD2 TRBJ2-2 16 TRBV12-3/TRBV12-4 many TGTGCCAGCAGCCCTCTAGCGGGAGGGGGCACCGGGGAGCTGTTTTTT CASSPLAGGGTGELFF
TRBD1 TRBJ2-5 15 TRBV20-1 few TGCAGTGCTAGAGGGAGGACAGGGGTCCGGGAGACCCAGTACTTC CSARGRTGVRETQYF
- TRBJ1-4 12 TRBV7-2 - TGTGCCAGCAGCAACGTCGGGGGAAGACTGTTTTTT CASSNVGGRLFF
TRBD1 TRBJ2-1 12 TRBV7-6 few TGTGCCAGTGGACAGGGTGGCCATGAGCAGTTCTTC CASGQGGHEQFF
- TRBJ1-5 14 TRBV20-1 - TGCAGTGCTAGCATGGGGGAAGGCAATCAGCCCCAGCATTTT CSASMGEGNQPQHF
- TRBJ2-1 14 TRBV4-3 few TGCGCCAGCAGCCCTTCTCGGGCTTTCAATGAGCAGTTCTTC CASSPSRAFNEQFF
TRBD1 TRBJ1-6 16 TRBV4-3 few TGCGCCAGCAGCCGGAGTTGGGGACAGGGGTACTCACCCCTCCACTTT CASSRSWGQGYSPLHF
TRBD1 TRBJ1-1 13 TRBV25-1 many TGTGCCAGCAGTGAAACAGGGGGCACTGAAGCTTTCTTT CASSETGGTEAFF
TRBD1 TRBJ2-2 14 TRBV5-1 - TGCGCCAGCAGCGGCGGACAGGGCCCCGGGGAGCTGTTTTTT CASSGGQGPGELFF
- TRBJ1-5 13 TRBV5-1 many TGCGCCAGCAGCTTGGACGGCTATCAGCCCCAGCATTTT CASSLDGYQPQHF
- TRBJ2-7 14 TRBV10-3 - TGTGCCATCAGTGAACTCGGCGAGGGGGGGGAGCAGTACTTC CAISELGEGGEQYF
TRBD1 TRBJ2-7 13 TRBV27 many TGTGCCAGCAGGAAACAGGGGTCGGACGAGCAGTACTTC CASRKQGSDEQYF
TRBD1 TRBJ2-5 15 TRBV24-1 many TGTGCCACCAGTGACGGGACAGAGTACCAAGAGACCCAGTACTTC CATSDGTEYQETQYF
- TRBJ1-1 13 TRBV20-1 many TGCAGTGCTAGAGAAACAGGGTTCGCTGAAGCTTTCTTT CSARETGFAEAFF
- TRBJ2-1 17 TRBV7-6 few TGTGCCAGCAGCCTCCTCAGTCGGGGGGCTACTTACAATGAGCAGTTCTTC CASSLLSRGATYNEQFF
- TRBJ2-3 13 TRBV24-1 few TGTGCCACCAGTGTCAGGACAGCCGATACGCAGTATTTT CATSVRTADTQYF
TRBD2 TRBJ2-7 14 TRBV28 - TGTGCCAGCAGCCCACTAGCGGAGCAATACGAGCAGTACTTC CASSPLAEQYEQYF
- TRBJ2-1 17 TRBV13 once TGTGCCAGCAGCTTAGCGGGAGAGACCGCCTCCTACAATGAGCAGTTCTTC CASSLAGETASYNEQFF
- TRBJ2-7 13 TRBV7-9 few TGTGCCAGCAGTACTGGACAACTGGGTCAGCAGTACTTC CASSTGQLGQQYF
- TRBJ2-7 15 TRBV7-9 many TGTGCCAGCAGCTTAGCGGCAGGAGCCTCCTACGAGCAGTACTTC CASSLAAGASYEQYF
- TRBJ2-1 16 TRBV7-9 many TGTGCCAGCAGCTTTAGCTGGGCAGGCTCCTACAATGAGCAGTTCTTC CASSFSWAGSYNEQFF
TRBD2 TRBJ2-1 14 TRBV6-2/TRBV6-3 - TGTGCCAGCGGACGGGAGGGCTCCTACAATGAGCAGTTCTTC CASGREGSYNEQFF
- TRBJ2-1 16 TRBV7-8 few TGTGCCAGCAGCCAAAGGGGGATCGGGTCCTACAATGAGCAGTTCTTC CASSQRGIGSYNEQFF
- TRBJ2-2 14 TRBV7-8 few TGTGCCAGCATGGTTGGTTCGAACACCGGGGAGCTGTTTTTT CASMVGSNTGELFF
TRBD2 TRBJ2-7 15 TRBV29-1 - TGCAGCGTTGGAATCGCTAGCGGGGACCCTAGGGAGCAGTACTTC CSVGIASGDPREQYF
TRBD2 TRBJ2-7 15 TRBV9 few TGTGCCAGCAGCGAGGGCTCGGGGACTAGCTACGAGCAGTACTTC CASSEGSGTSYEQYF
TRBD2 TRBJ2-5 14 TRBV3-1 - TGTGCCAGCAGCCAGCGGGGGGGCCACGAGACCCAGTACTTC CASSQRGGHETQYF
TRBD1 TRBJ1-1 15 TRBV10-3 - TGTGCCATCAGTGCAAAACAGGGGACGGACACTGAAGCTTTCTTT CAISAKQGTDTEAFF
- TRBJ1-2 15 TRBV7-9 - TGTGCCAGCAGCTTATTCCAGGGCGGTAACTATGGCTACACCTTC CASSLFQGGNYGYTF